This T cell receptor (beta chain) emerged from a study of tumour-infiltrating T cells in Burkitt lymphoma. Across the whole study: Overall and progression-free survival were predicted by productive clonality.

From germline, CDR1 is SGHRS and CDR2 YFSETQ. Trimming took off 2 bases at V and 4 bases at J, with 15 bases between the two ends. The CDR3 spans 15 residues. Sequencing used immunoSEQ multiplex PCR; TCRdb keeps in-frame clones, though not all of them. This table has 4,500 to 6,500 clones, roughly 9.8% appearing once. V usage is TRBV5-1 and J usage is TRBJ1-1; D is undetermined. Sequencing was carried out using tumor tissue. This TCR derives from a human donor with diffuse large B-cell lymphoma. CDR3 protein: CASSLSPILLTEAFF. The CDR3, as DNA: TGCGCCAGCAGCTTATCCCCCATATTACTCACTGAAGCTTTCTTT.